Each of the 27 T cell receptor beta chains below was sequenced from the same sample in a study of OX40 agonist ivuxolimab in advanced cancers. The data were produced by immunoSEQ multiplex PCR, yet TCRdb's version contains in-frame clones alone and is incomplete. The table lists around 92,000 clones, 75% to 90% of them singletons, with around 2.9% in the top ten. The starting material was CD4+ or CD8+ T cells sorted from blood, obtained in a trial of the OX40 agonist ivuxolimab. The receptors here all came from an adult with an advanced solid tumor such as melanoma, head and neck, liver or kidney cancer.

This chain links TRBV5-1 with TRBJ2-2, with no clear D. The CDR3 has 14 residues. Trimming stripped 3 bases from V and 1 base from J, with 7 bases between. CDR1 SGHRS and CDR2 YFSETQ come from the germline V gene. CDR3 in amino acids: CASSWTGNTGELFF. The CDR3 nucleotides read TGCGCCAGCAGCTGGACGGGGAACACCGGGGAGCTGTTTTTT.

The chain recombines TRBV7-2 with TRBJ1-2; D uncertain. CDR1 and CDR2 (germline): SGHTA, FQGNSA. The V and J ends lost 5 bases and 0 bases respectively, with 22 bases between them. The CDR3 consists of 18 residues. The CDR3 bases are TGTGCCAGCAGCCCTGGTAGGGCTTCAATTACAGCTAACTATGGCTACACCTTC. It specifies CASSPGRASITANYGYTF.

This clone was seen a few times. This chain joins TRBV7-6 and TRBJ1-2, with a possible D match to TRBD1 (6 bases). The CDR3 runs 14 residues. The V gene's germline CDR1 is SGHVS and CDR2 FNYEAQ. Trimming pared 5 bases from V and 0 bases from J, leaving 10 bases between. In DNA form, the CDR3 reads TGTGCCAGCAGCCCCTGGACAGCTAACTATGGCTACACCTTC. This codes for CASSPWTANYGYTF.

This clone was counted ten times or more. The rearrangement joins TRBV18 to TRBJ2-2; tentative D call: TRBD1 (5 bases). Trimming cost V 0 bases and J 3 bases, with 5 bases left between them. CDR1 and CDR2 (germline): KGHSH, LQKENI. The CDR3 runs to 14 residues. In DNA form, the CDR3 reads TGTGCCAGCTCACCACCAGGGGACACCGGGGAGCTGTTTTTT. Residues: CASSPPGDTGELFF.

The V and J genes are TRBV7-2 and TRBJ2-2; TRBD1 aligns across 10 bases. V shed 3 bases, J shed 4 bases, and the junction held 5 bases outside the gene matches. The V gene's germline CDR1 is SGHTA and CDR2 FQGNSA. CDR3 size: 16 residues. CDR3 sequence: CASSFAGTGVTGELFF. CDR3 nucleotide sequence: TGTGCCAGCAGCTTCGCCGGGACAGGGGTCACCGGGGAGCTGTTTTTT.

This chain connects TRBV6-5 to TRBJ2-7; tentatively, D is TRBD1 (6 bases). CDR1 and CDR2 from the germline V gene are MNHEY and SVGAGI. Trimming removed 5 bases at V and 4 bases at J, with 18 bases between. The CDR3 has 15 residues. CDR3 DNA: TGTGCCAGCAGTCCCCGCCCTACGACAGGATACGAGCAGTACTTC. Its translation: CASSPRPTTGYEQYF.

The V and J genes are TRBV7-9 and TRBJ1-2; no definite D call. The CDR3 consists of 15 residues. The ends were cut back, 1 base at V and 2 bases at J, with 11 bases in the middle. CDR1 and CDR2 (germline): SEHNR, FQNEAQ (reference sequence). CDR3 DNA: TGTGCCAGCAGCTTAGAGCAGACTACCAACTATGGCTACACCTTC. It is translated as CASSLEQTTNYGYTF.

V and J are TRBV7-2 and TRBJ2-5; D is possibly TRBD2 (7 bases). The CDR3 covers 16 residues. V was shortened by 7 bases and J by 5 bases, with 23 bases between the two germline ends. CDR1 is SGHTA, CDR2 FQGNSA, per germline. CDR3 loop: CASTNLGGGGGETQYF. The CDR3 DNA reads as TGTGCCAGCACCAACCTGGGAGGGGGAGGTGGGGAGACCCAGTACTTC.

V and J are TRBV5-1 and TRBJ1-4; no definite D call. V dropped 0 bases and J dropped 3 bases, with 6 bases sitting between them. The CDR3 is 14 amino acids. Germline V gene lookup returns CDR1 SGHRS and CDR2 YFSETQ. The CDR3 sequence: CASSLETSNEKLFF. The CDR3 DNA reads TGCGCCAGCAGCTTGGAAACCTCTAATGAAAAACTGTTTTTT.

This sequence joins TRBV7-2 and TRBJ1-5; 7 positions match TRBD1. The germline V gene has CDR1 SGHTA and CDR2 FQGNSA. The V segment lost 5 bases and the J segment 2 bases; nucleotides outside the gene matches: 12. The CDR3 is made up of 17 amino acids. For the CDR3, the DNA is TGTGCCAGCAGCGGCATTGGAGGGGGCGCGGGCAATCAGCCCCAGCATTTT. Translated, it gives CASSGIGGGAGNQPQHF.

The chain uses TRBV27 and TRBJ1-2, with 7 bases lining up with TRBD1. Germline V gene data show CDR1 as MNHEY and CDR2 as SMNVEV (reference sequence). V trimming: 1 base; J trimming: 9 bases; junction bases outside the gene matches: 5. This CDR3 is 13 amino acids long. This chain's CDR3 is CASSLYRGRSYTF. The DNA for the CDR3 is TGTGCCAGCAGTTTATACAGGGGTAGGAGCTACACCTTC.

The chain's CDR3 is CASSLRTGSSYNEQFF. The CDR3 nucleotides are TGTGCCAGCAGCTTACGGACAGGGAGCTCCTACAATGAGCAGTTCTTC. The chain employs TRBV7-3 and TRBJ2-1, with TRBD1 matching 8 bases. CDR3 size: 16 residues. Germline CDR1 SGHTA, CDR2 FQGTGA. The ends lost 2 bases at V and 0 bases at J; junction bases unmatched: 3.

The chain couples TRBV30 to TRBJ2-1, with 12 bases fitting TRBD2. This CDR3 region has 15 residues. After removal of 3 bases from V and 3 bases from J, the junction contained 3 bases not matched to a gene. Germline V lookup: CDR1 GTSNPN, CDR2 SVGIG (reference sequence). CDR3 protein: CAWRLGLAGYNEQFF. DNA for the CDR3: TGTGCCTGGAGACTGGGACTAGCGGGCTACAATGAGCAGTTCTTC. Filled out from reference TRBV30 and TRBJ2-1, the complete variable domain reads SQTIHQWPATLVQPVGSPLSLECTVEGTSNPNLYWYRQAAGRGLQLLFYSVGIGQISSEVPQNLSASRPQDRQFILSSKKLLLSDSGFYLCAWRLGLAGYNEQFFGPGTRLTVL.

This chain links TRBV5-1 with TRBJ2-3; D not resolved. Germline assignment: CDR1 SGHRS and CDR2 YFSETQ. The V end was cut by 0 bases, the J end by 2 bases, with 13 bases between. CDR3 length: 16 amino acids. In nucleotides, the CDR3 is TGCGCCAGCAGCTTGGGGACGGATTCTACCACAGATACGCAGTATTTT. Residues: CASSLGTDSTTDTQYF.

The chain links TRBV25-1 to TRBJ2-2; 7 bases agree with TRBD1. J gave up 0 bases and V 6 bases, and 7 bases lay outside the gene matches. This CDR3 region has 16 residues. Looked up from germline, CDR1 is MGHDK and CDR2 is SYGVNS. The CDR3 DNA sequence: TGTGCCAGCAGCCTTCCCGGGACAGCGAACACCGGGGAGCTGTTTTTT. Translating it yields CASSLPGTANTGELFF.

The chain recombines TRBV11-2 with TRBJ2-3; unclear D gene. Looked up from germline, CDR1 is SGHAT and CDR2 is FQNNGV. The CDR3 totals 12 residues. The ends were cut back, 3 bases at V and 6 bases at J, with 7 bases in the middle. CDR3 in DNA: TGTGCCAGCAGCTTCATGAAGGATACGCAGTATTTT. Residues: CASSFMKDTQYF.

The table lists this clone with a count of one. The V gene is TRBV7-2, the J gene TRBJ2-3; a possible D gene is TRBD1 (7 bases). Germline V gene data show CDR1 as SGHTA and CDR2 as FQGNSA. Trimming took 5 bases from V and 10 from J, leaving 13 bases between them. The length of the CDR3 is 12 residues. This chain's CDR3 is CASSEQGGSQYF. CDR3 nucleotide sequence: TGTGCCAGCAGCGAGCAGGGGGGATCGCAGTATTTT.

This chain connects TRBV5-4 to TRBJ1-2; D gene unclear. The CDR3 has 15 residues. V shed 0 bases and J shed 3 bases, with 12 bases lying between them. Germline CDR1 and CDR2: SGHNT and YYREEE (reference sequence). This chain's CDR3 is CASSLEPENYYGYTF. Here the CDR3 DNA reads TGTGCCAGCAGCTTGGAACCAGAAAATTACTATGGCTACACCTTC.

The V call is TRBV4-1, the J call TRBJ1-1, with D perhaps TRBD1 (5 bases). The CDR3 consists of 14 residues. CDR1 and CDR2 (germline): MGHRA, YSYEKL. With 0 bases removed from V and 4 bases from J, the gap between germline ends came to 9 bases. The CDR3 region is CASSQEGVSTEAFF. CDR3 sequence (DNA): TGCGCCAGCAGCCAAGAAGGGGTAAGCACTGAAGCTTTCTTT.

V and J are TRBV7-9 and TRBJ2-7; maybe TRBD2 (6 bases). Germline V gene data show CDR1 as SEHNR and CDR2 as FQNEAQ (reference sequence). CDR3 length equals 14 residues. V lost 3 bases, J lost 2 bases, and 11 bases lay in between. For the CDR3, the DNA is TGTGCCAGCAGCTTCGGCGGGGCAGCCTACGAGCAGTACTTC. It yields the protein CASSFGGAAYEQYF. Full variable domain (outside the CDR3, taken from reference TRBV7-9 and TRBJ2-7): DTGVSQNPRHKITKRGQNVTFRCDPISEHNRLYWYRQTLGQGPEFLTYFQNEAQLEKSRLLSDRFSAERPKGSFSTLEIQRTEQGDSAMYLCASSFGGAAYEQYFGPGTRLTVT.

The chain has TRBV2 and TRBJ1-6; 8 positions match TRBD1. Unmatched junction bases numbered 4, after V lost 4 bases and J lost 5 bases. Per the germline V gene, CDR1 is SNHLY and CDR2 is FYNNEI. The CDR3 is made up of 15 amino acids. The CDR3 DNA is TGTGCCAGCAGTGGGCAGGGGGCGCATAATTCACCCCTCCACTTT. Protein: CASSGQGAHNSPLHF.

The gene calls are TRBV19 and TRBJ2-1; maybe TRBD2 (6 bases). The CDR3 loop spans 15 amino acids. Germline CDR1 LNHDA, CDR2 SQIVND (reference sequence). Trimming left V 7 bases short and J 3 bases short, with 16 bases between. CDR3 coding DNA: TGTGCCAGTAACCGTCTGGCGGGAAACTACAATGAGCAGTTCTTC. It encodes CASNRLAGNYNEQFF.

The chain's CDR3 is CAIRKSREATEAFF. DNA of the CDR3: TGTGCCATCAGGAAATCGAGAGAGGCCACTGAAGCTTTCTTT. V usage is TRBV10-3 and J usage is TRBJ1-1; no definite D call. In germline, CDR1 is ENHRY, CDR2 SYGVKD. The CDR3 covers 14 residues. Trimming left V 6 bases short and J 4 bases short, with 15 bases between.

The genes are TRBV9 and TRBJ1-3, with no clear D. The CDR3 has 17 residues. Germline V gene sequence: CDR1 SGDLS, CDR2 YYNGEE. Trimming cost V 0 bases and J 0 bases, with 13 bases left between them. CDR3 residues: CASSVAPYQSSGNTIYF. Written as DNA, the CDR3 is TGTGCCAGCAGCGTAGCTCCCTACCAGAGCTCTGGAAACACCATATATTTT.

The chain couples TRBV2 to TRBJ1-5, with D maybe TRBD1 (6 bases). The CDR3 runs 14 residues. Trimming shortened V by 9 bases and J by 6 bases, and 18 bases separated the two germline ends. The germline V gene has CDR1 SNHLY and CDR2 FYNNEI. CDR3 region: CASGGIEGGQPQHF. The CDR3 DNA reads TGTGCCAGTGGAGGGATCGAAGGGGGTCAGCCCCAGCATTTT.

The chain uses TRBV2 and TRBJ2-5; no clear D gene. Germline V gene data show CDR1 as SNHLY and CDR2 as FYNNEI. CDR3 size: 14 residues. V gave up 5 bases and J gave up 2 bases, with 12 bases separating them. The CDR3 sequence is CASSSTYNQETQYF. DNA of the CDR3: TGTGCCAGCAGTTCGACATATAATCAAGAGACCCAGTACTTC.

This clone was seen once. The chain carries TRBV6-5 and TRBJ2-2; 11 bases line up with TRBD1. The junction had 5 bases not matched to a gene; V was cut back by 4 bases and J by 4 bases. Germline loops: CDR1 MNHEY, CDR2 SVGAGI. The CDR3 is 16 residues long. CDR3 DNA: TGTGCCAGCAGTTCCTCGGGACAGGGGGTCACCGGGGAGCTGTTTTTT. This gives the protein CASSSSGQGVTGELFF.